The 15 T cell receptor beta chains below were found in one sample sequenced in a study of blood T cells in healthy people across ages. It was with a sample-barcoded 5' primer and a J-beta primer mix that a second PCR of about 7 to 12 cycles was run. TCRdb itself ran the 5' RACE reads through MiXCR, one entry per CDR3 protein. The sample carries around 800,000 distinct CDR3 sequences, around 68% recorded once. The material sequenced was blood. These receptor sequences come from a man aged 25 to 45 in good health.

This clonotype was observed a few times. The J gene is TRBJ1-4, the V gene TRBV20-1, with 7 bases matching TRBD1. There are 14 residues in the CDR3. Germline CDR1 is DFQATT and CDR2 is SNEGSKA (reference sequence). Trimming cost V 1 base and J 8 bases; bases outside gene matches: 7. CDR3 in amino acids: CSARVGGSGEKLFF. The CDR3 region has the DNA TGCAGTGCTAGAGTAGGGGGCAGCGGGGAAAAACTGTTTTTT.

The rearrangement links TRBV29-1 to TRBJ2-1, with TRBD2 identical over 7 bases. With 5 bases clipped from V and 9 bases from J, the junction kept 1 base outside the gene matches. Germline V gene lookup returns CDR1 SQVTM and CDR2 ANQGSEA. The CDR3 runs 10 residues. The CDR3 sequence: CSVREVEQFF. CDR3 coding DNA: TGCAGCGTTCGGGAGGTTGAGCAGTTCTTC.

V gene TRBV5-1 combines with J gene TRBJ2-7; TRBD1 matches at 8 bases. The germline V gene has CDR1 SGHRS and CDR2 YFSETQ. The CDR3 contains 15 residues. The V and J ends lost 0 bases and 0 bases, in that order; junction bases with no gene match: 2. The CDR3 spells CASSLAGQVSYEQYF. Here the CDR3 DNA reads TGCGCCAGCAGCTTGGCGGGACAGGTCTCCTACGAGCAGTACTTC.

The rearrangement links TRBV7-9 to TRBJ1-4; D ambiguous. Trimming shortened V by 1 base and J by 7 bases, and 13 bases separated the two germline ends. CDR3 length: 15 residues. Germline V lookup: CDR1 SEHNR, CDR2 FQNEAQ (reference sequence). The chain's CDR3 is CASSLVGVSGEKLFF. In DNA, the CDR3 is TGTGCCAGCAGCTTAGTGGGAGTAAGCGGTGAAAAACTGTTTTTT. The full variable domain, in which reference TRBV7-9 and TRBJ1-4 provide the parts outside the CDR3, is DTGVSQNPRHKITKRGQNVTFRCDPISEHNRLYWYRQTLGQGPEFLTYFQNEAQLEKSRLLSDRFSAERPKGSFSTLEIQRTEQGDSAMYLCASSLVGVSGEKLFFGSGTQLSVL.

V and J are TRBV12-3 or TRBV12-4 and TRBJ1-1; no definite D call. The CDR3 is made up of 11 amino acids. With 3 bases removed from V and 7 bases from J, the gap between germline ends came to 6 bases. CDR3 loop: CASSLNYEAFF. CDR3 DNA sequence: TGTGCCAGCAGTTTGAACTATGAAGCTTTCTTT.

In its sample, this clonotype was seen once. The genes are TRBV7-2 and TRBJ2-3; TRBD2 matches 13 bases. Per germline, CDR1 SGHTA and CDR2 FQGNSA. This CDR3 is 18 amino acids long. V trimming: 5 bases; J trimming: 0 bases; junction bases outside the gene matches: 8. Here the CDR3 reads CASSLVAGLAGSTDTQYF. DNA of the CDR3: TGTGCCAGCAGCCTAGTCGCGGGACTAGCGGGGAGCACAGATACGCAGTATTTT.

V usage is TRBV9 and J usage is TRBJ1-2; the D gene is possibly TRBD1 (5 bases). V was trimmed by 1 base and J by 0 bases, leaving 10 bases between them. The V gene's germline CDR1 is SGDLS and CDR2 YYNGEE. This CDR3 has 15 residues. In DNA form, the CDR3 reads TGTGCCAGCAGCGTATGGGGCACCTCTAACTATGGCTACACCTTC. Protein sequence: CASSVWGTSNYGYTF. Looking up the rest from reference TRBV9 and TRBJ1-2 gives the full variable domain: DSGVTQTPKHLITATGQRVTLRCSPRSGDLSVYWYQQSLDQGLQFLIQYYNGEERAKGNILERFSAQQFPDLHSELNLSSLELGDSALYFCASSVWGTSNYGYTFGSGTRLTVV.

The V and J genes are TRBV7-9 and TRBJ2-1, with D possibly TRBD1 on 6 matching bases. Germline-derived CDR1 and CDR2 are SEHNR and FQNEAQ (reference sequence). Deletions cut 3 bases from V and 5 bases from J, with 8 bases between. This CDR3 has 13 amino acids. CDR3 sequence (DNA): TGTGCCAGCAGCTTCCGGACAGACAATGAGCAGTTCTTC. Translation gives CASSFRTDNEQFF.

This clonotype was seen only once. The chain employs TRBV6-4 and TRBJ1-4; 11 bases match TRBD1. J was trimmed by 5 bases and V by 4 bases; bases with no gene match: 3. The V gene's germline CDR1 is MRHNA and CDR2 SNTAGT. The CDR3 covers 15 residues. The CDR3 here is CASSAGQGANEKLFF. DNA of the CDR3: TGTGCCAGCAGTGCCGGACAGGGGGCGAATGAAAAACTGTTTTTT.

This clonotype was seen a handful of times. The J gene is TRBJ2-4, the V gene TRBV2; D call uncertain. Germline CDR1 and CDR2: SNHLY and FYNNEI. This CDR3 is built from 15 residues. With 8 bases removed from V and 0 bases from J, the gap between germline ends came to 14 bases. The CDR3 protein is CASGISRVAKNIQYF. The CDR3 region has the DNA TGTGCCAGCGGGATTTCTAGGGTAGCCAAAAACATTCAGTACTTC.

In its sample, this clonotype was seen a few times. Mismatch with germline at one junction end may stem from a read error. CDR3 coding DNA: TGTGCTAGCAGCTTAGGGTTGCGGGACGCAGATACGCAGTATTTT. This gives the protein CASSLGLRDADTQYF. The V and J genes are TRBV7-7 and TRBJ2-3; the D gene is possibly TRBD2 (6 bases). In germline, CDR1 is SSHAT, CDR2 FNYEAQ (reference sequence). The CDR3 totals 15 residues.

This rearrangement joins TRBV13 to TRBJ2-5, with TRBD1 as a possible D gene (6 bases). The CDR3 is made up of 15 amino acids. Germline loops: CDR1 PRHDT, CDR2 FYEKMQ (reference sequence). Trimming removed 0 bases from V and 11 bases from J, with 19 bases in between. The CDR3, as DNA: TGTGCCAGCAGCTTAGGAGCCACAGGGCAATTGGAACAGTACTTC. It specifies CASSLGATGQLEQYF.

The chain employs TRBV5-4 and TRBJ2-7, with D perhaps TRBD1 or TRBD2 (6 bases each). CDR3 length equals 16 residues. Germline assignment: CDR1 SGHNT and CDR2 YYREEE (reference sequence). The V end was cut by 0 bases, the J end by 2 bases, with 15 bases between. The CDR3 bases are TGTGCCAGCAGCTTGGCCGCGGGACATGGAACCTACGAGCAGTACTTC. Translation gives CASSLAAGHGTYEQYF.

The rearrangement uses TRBV27 and TRBJ2-5; 7 bases line up with TRBD2. The J call is doubtful: the DNA matches TRBJ2-7 better. Germline V gives CDR1 MNHEY, CDR2 SMNVEV (reference sequence). The CDR3 contains 14 residues. CDR3 region: CASSWGTGGYEQYF. The CDR3 DNA reads as TGTGCCAGCAGTTGGGGGACGGGAGGATACGAGCAGTACTTC.

The chain couples TRBV15 to TRBJ2-5; D call uncertain. This CDR3 is built from 14 residues. Trimming left V 0 bases short and J 2 bases short, with 7 bases between. The germline V gene encodes CDR1 LNHNV and CDR2 YYDKDF (reference sequence). CDR3 protein: CATSRDLQQETQYF. In nucleotides, the CDR3 is TGTGCCACCAGCAGAGATCTACAGCAAGAGACCCAGTACTTC.